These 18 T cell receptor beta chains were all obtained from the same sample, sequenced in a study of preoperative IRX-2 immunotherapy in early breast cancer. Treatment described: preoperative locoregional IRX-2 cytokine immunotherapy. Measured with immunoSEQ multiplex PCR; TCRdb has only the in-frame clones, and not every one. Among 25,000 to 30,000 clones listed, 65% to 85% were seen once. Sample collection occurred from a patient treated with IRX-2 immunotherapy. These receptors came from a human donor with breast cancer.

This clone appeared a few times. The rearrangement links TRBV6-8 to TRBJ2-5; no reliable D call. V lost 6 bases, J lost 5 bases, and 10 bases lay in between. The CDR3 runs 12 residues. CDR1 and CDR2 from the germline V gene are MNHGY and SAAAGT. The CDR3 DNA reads TGTGCCAGCAGCCCTCACGGGGAGACCCAGTACTTC. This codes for CASSPHGETQYF.

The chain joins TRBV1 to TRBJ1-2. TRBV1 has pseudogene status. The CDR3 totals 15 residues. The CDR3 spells CASSPSSSLGYGYTF. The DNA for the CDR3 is TGCGCCAGCAGCCCCTCTTCCTCGCTCGGGTATGGCTATACCTTC.

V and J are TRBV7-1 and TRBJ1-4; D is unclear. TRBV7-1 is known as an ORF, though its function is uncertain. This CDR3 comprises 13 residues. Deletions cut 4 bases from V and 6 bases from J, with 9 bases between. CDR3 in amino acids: CASSLEGYEKLFF. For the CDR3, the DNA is TGTGCCAGCAGCTTAGAAGGGTATGAAAAACTGTTTTTT.

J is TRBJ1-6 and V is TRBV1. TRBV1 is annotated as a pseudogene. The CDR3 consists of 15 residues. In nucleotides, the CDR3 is TGCGCCAGCAGCCAAGAGCGGCAGGAAAATTCACCCCTCCACTTT. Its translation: CASSQERQENSPLHF.

DNA of the CDR3: TGTGCCAGTAGTTCGGGACTGGTGCCGGGTGAAGCTTTCTTT. Encoded protein: CASSSGLVPGEAFF. The gene calls are TRBV19 and TRBJ1-1; D is perhaps TRBD1 (5 bases). The CDR3 is made up of 14 amino acids. V was shortened by 5 bases and J by 7 bases, with 17 bases between the two germline ends. Germline lookup yields CDR1 LNHDA and CDR2 SQIVND (reference sequence). The whole variable domain, remainder taken from reference TRBV19 and TRBJ1-1, is DGGITQSPKYLFRKEGQNVTLSCEQNLNHDAMYWYRQDPGQGLRLIYYSQIVNDFQKGDIAEGYSVSREKKESFPLTVTSAQKNPTAFYLCASSSGLVPGEAFFGQGTRLTVV.

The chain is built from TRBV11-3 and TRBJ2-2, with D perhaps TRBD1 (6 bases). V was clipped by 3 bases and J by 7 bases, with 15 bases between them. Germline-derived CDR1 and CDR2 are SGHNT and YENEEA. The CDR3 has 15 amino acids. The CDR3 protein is CASSFQGLIGGELFF. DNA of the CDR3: TGTGCCAGCAGCTTTCAGGGGTTGATTGGCGGGGAGCTGTTTTTT.

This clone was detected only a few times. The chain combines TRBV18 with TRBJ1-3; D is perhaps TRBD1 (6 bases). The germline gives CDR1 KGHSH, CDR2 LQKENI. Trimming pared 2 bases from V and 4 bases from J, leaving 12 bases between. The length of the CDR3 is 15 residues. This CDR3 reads CASSPATGSGNTIYF. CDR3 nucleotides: TGTGCCAGCTCACCAGCCACAGGGTCCGGAAACACCATATATTTT. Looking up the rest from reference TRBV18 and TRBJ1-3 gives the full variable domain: NAGVMQNPRHLVRRRGQEARLRCSPMKGHSHVYWYRQLPEEGLKFMVYLQKENIIDESGMPKERFSAEFPKEGPSILRIQQVVRGDSAAYFCASSPATGSGNTIYFGEGSWLTVV.

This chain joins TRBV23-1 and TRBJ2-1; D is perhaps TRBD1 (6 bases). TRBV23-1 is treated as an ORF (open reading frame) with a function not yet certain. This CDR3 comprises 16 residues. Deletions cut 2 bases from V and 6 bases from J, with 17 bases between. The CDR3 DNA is TGCGCCAGCAGTCAAAAGGGCCAGGGGCAGGGCAATGAGCAGTTCTTC. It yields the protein CASSQKGQGQGNEQFF.

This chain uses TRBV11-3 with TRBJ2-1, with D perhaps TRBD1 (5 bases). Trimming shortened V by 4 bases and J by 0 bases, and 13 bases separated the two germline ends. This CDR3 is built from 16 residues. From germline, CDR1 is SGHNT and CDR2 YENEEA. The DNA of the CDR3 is TGTGCCAGCAGCTCAGGGTTTCGATACTCCTACAATGAGCAGTTCTTC. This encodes CASSSGFRYSYNEQFF.

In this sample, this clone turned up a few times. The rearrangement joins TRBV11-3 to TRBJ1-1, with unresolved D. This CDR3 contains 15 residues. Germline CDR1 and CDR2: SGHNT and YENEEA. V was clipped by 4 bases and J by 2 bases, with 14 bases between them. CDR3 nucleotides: TGTGCCAGCAGCTCCACATCGTGGCCAAACACTGAAGCTTTCTTT. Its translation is CASSSTSWPNTEAFF.

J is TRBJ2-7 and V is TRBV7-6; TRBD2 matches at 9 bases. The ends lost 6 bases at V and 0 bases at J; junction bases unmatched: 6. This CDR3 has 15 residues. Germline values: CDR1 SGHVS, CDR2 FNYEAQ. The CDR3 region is CASRDNSGSSYEQYF. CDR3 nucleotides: TGTGCCAGCAGGGATAATAGCGGGAGCTCCTACGAGCAGTACTTC. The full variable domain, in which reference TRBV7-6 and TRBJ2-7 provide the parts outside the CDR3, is GAGVSQSPRYKVTKRGQDVALRCDPISGHVSLYWYRQALGQGPEFLTYFNYEAQQDKSGLPNDRFSAERPEGSISTLTIQRTEQRDSAMYRCASRDNSGSSYEQYFGPGTRLTVT.

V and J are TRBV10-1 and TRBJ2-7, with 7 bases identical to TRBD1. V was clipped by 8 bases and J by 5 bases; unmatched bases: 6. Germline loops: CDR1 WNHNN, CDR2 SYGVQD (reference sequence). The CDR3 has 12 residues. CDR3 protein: CASLRGTHEQYF. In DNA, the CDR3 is TGCGCCAGCCTCAGGGGGACCCACGAGCAGTACTTC.

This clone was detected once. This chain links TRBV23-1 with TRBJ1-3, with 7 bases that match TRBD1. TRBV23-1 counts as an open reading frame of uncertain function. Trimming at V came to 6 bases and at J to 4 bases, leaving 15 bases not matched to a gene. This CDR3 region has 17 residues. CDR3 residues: CASSLLGQAVLGNTIYF. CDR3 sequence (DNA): TGCGCCAGCAGCCTCTTAGGACAGGCGGTCCTCGGAAACACCATATATTTT.

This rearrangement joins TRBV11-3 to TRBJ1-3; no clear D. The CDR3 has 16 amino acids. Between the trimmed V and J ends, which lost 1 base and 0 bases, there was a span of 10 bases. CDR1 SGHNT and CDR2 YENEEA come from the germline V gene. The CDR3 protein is CASSLVAVPSGNTIYF. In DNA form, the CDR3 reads TGTGCCAGCAGCTTAGTGGCTGTCCCCTCTGGAAACACCATATATTTT.

CDR3 in amino acids: CASSEYSNQPQHF. Written as DNA, the CDR3 is TGTGCCAGCAGTGAGTATAGCAATCAGCCCCAGCATTTT. V and J are TRBV7-1 and TRBJ1-5; D gene unclear. TRBV7-1 is annotated as an ORF whose role is uncertain. The length of the CDR3 is 13 residues. The germline V and J ends were trimmed by 6 bases and 0 bases, with 6 bases remaining between them.

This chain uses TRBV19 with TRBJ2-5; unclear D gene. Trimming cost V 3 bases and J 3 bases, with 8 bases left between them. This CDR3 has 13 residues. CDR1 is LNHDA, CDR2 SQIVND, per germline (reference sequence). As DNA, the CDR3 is TGTGCCAGTAGTATGTTGCTGAAAGAGACCCAGTACTTC. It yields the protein CASSMLLKETQYF.

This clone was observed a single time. In DNA form, the CDR3 reads TGTGCCAGCAGCTTAGATAGCGCTAGCACAGATACGCAGTATTTT. It yields the protein CASSLDSASTDTQYF. The V and J genes are TRBV7-7 and TRBJ2-3, with TRBD2 as a possible D gene (5 bases). Trimming removed 1 base at V and 0 bases at J, with 8 bases between. Germline CDR1 SSHAT, CDR2 FNYEAQ (reference sequence). The CDR3 runs 15 residues.

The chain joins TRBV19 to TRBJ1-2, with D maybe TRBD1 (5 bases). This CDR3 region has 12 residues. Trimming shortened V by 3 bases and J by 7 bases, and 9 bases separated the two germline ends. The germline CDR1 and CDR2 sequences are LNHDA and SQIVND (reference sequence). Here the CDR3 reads CASSMGQSGYTF. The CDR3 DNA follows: TGTGCCAGTAGTATGGGGCAGTCTGGCTACACCTTC.